These 32 T cell receptor beta chains came from one sample sequenced in a study of post-analysis software for immune sequencing data. General observations from the study: In patients, TRBV5-6, TRBV5-1 and TRBV20-1 belonged to five TRBV segments found more frequently than in controls.

TCR beta cDNA libraries included unique molecular identifiers. Each CDR3 protein gets one entry after TCRdb re-called the PCR reads with MiXCR. The top ten clones hold roughly 8.2% of a sample with around 400,000 distinct CDR3 sequences, 39% of them seen once. These TCRs' antigens remain unknown. The sequencing input was blood. These receptors were obtained from a girl aged 2 to 10 with multiple sclerosis.

This clonotype was recorded only once. The chain links TRBV5-1 to TRBJ2-5, with TRBD2 matching 12 bases. V lost 0 bases and J lost 11; bases outside the gene matches: 11. This CDR3 is 16 amino acids long. The germline CDR1 and CDR2 sequences are SGHRS and YFSETQ. The CDR3 DNA reads TGCGCCAGCAGCTTGGTCCTAGCGGGGGGGGACAATGAGCAGTACTTC. Amino acid sequence: CASSLVLAGGDNEQYF.

This clonotype was observed a few times. This chain joins TRBV11-2 and TRBJ2-5; D gene uncertain. The CDR3 contains 14 residues. CDR1 and CDR2 (germline): SGHAT, FQNNGV. V was clipped by 5 bases and J by 7 bases, with 17 bases between them. In DNA form, the CDR3 reads TGTGCCAGCAGCCCCTCGGGCCCCGCTTGGACCCAGTACTTC. Amino acid sequence: CASSPSGPAWTQYF.

The chain combines TRBV29-1 with TRBJ2-2; TRBD1 aligns across 7 bases. The CDR3 length is 17 residues. The trim removed 4 bases at V and 2 bases at J, leaving 13 bases unmatched. CDR1 and CDR2 from the germline V gene are SQVTM and ANQGSEA. CDR3 sequence reads: CSVGLGQPFLNTGELFF. CDR3 nucleotides: TGCAGCGTTGGATTGGGACAGCCCTTCCTTAACACCGGGGAGCTGTTTTTT.

Details on this clonotype: A much larger clone sits a single nucleotide away, making a read error possible. The chain employs TRBV29-1 and TRBJ2-7; no clear D. The assigned J gene may be wrong: the sequence end matches TRBJ2-5 better. This CDR3 has 10 residues. Germline V gene sequence: CDR1 SQVTM, CDR2 ANQGSEA. The CDR3, as DNA: TGCAACGTTGGGTGGGAGACCCAGTACTTC. Translated: CNVGWETQYF.

In DNA form, the CDR3 reads TGTGCCAGCAGCTTACAGAACCAAGAGACCCAGTACTTC. Protein sequence: CASSLQNQETQYF. The chain couples TRBV7-9 to TRBJ2-5, with D unresolved. The V and J ends lost 2 bases and 0 bases respectively, with 4 bases between them. This CDR3 is 13 amino acids long. The germline CDR1 and CDR2 sequences are SEHNR and FQNEAQ (reference sequence).

V and J are TRBV4-3 and TRBJ2-1; D unresolved. The CDR3 has 18 residues. Germline V lookup: CDR1 LGHNA, CDR2 YSLEER. V shed 4 bases and J shed 5 bases, with 24 bases lying between them. In DNA form, the CDR3 reads TGCGCCAGCAGCCTACACTATGGACCGGGTTTGGGGAACAATGAGCAGTTCTTC. It codes for CASSLHYGPGLGNNEQFF.

The rearrangement uses TRBV20-1 and TRBJ1-2, with TRBD1 identical over 10 bases. The germline V gene has CDR1 DFQATT and CDR2 SNEGSKA (reference sequence). The ends lost 3 bases at V and 0 bases at J; junction bases unmatched: 7. The CDR3 length is 16 residues. The CDR3 sequence: CSASLRGQGSNYGYTF. DNA of the CDR3: TGCAGTGCTAGCTTAAGGGGACAGGGGTCTAACTATGGCTACACCTTC.

A remark on this clonotype: A much larger clone sits a single nucleotide away, making a read error possible. This chain links TRBV20-1 with TRBJ2-7, with unresolved D. CDR3 length: 14 amino acids. Trimming removed 0 bases from V and 3 bases from J, with 12 bases in between. CDR1 is DFQATT, CDR2 SNEGSKA, per germline (reference sequence). The CDR3 sequence: CSAREVTKNYEQYF. CDR3 in DNA: TGCAGTGCTAGAGAGGTGACAAAAAACTACGAGCAGTACTTC.

This clonotype was detected only a few times. This sequence joins TRBV29-1 and TRBJ1-2, with TRBD1 as a possible D gene (5 bases). There are 13 residues in the CDR3. Germline CDR1 is SQVTM and CDR2 is ANQGSEA. Trimming took off 4 bases at V and 8 bases at J, with 17 bases between the two ends. The CDR3 is CSVVRPGGEGYTF. DNA of the CDR3: TGCAGCGTTGTCAGGCCGGGGGGGGAAGGCTACACCTTC. Together with reference TRBV29-1 and TRBJ1-2, the CDR3 gives the full variable domain: SAVISQKPSRDICQRGTSLTIQCQVDSQVTMMFWYRQQPGQSLTLIATANQGSEATYESGFVIDKFPISRPNLTFSTLTVSNMSPEDSSIYLCSVVRPGGEGYTFGSGTRLTVV.

This clonotype has more than one count but fewer than ten. The gene calls are TRBV12-3 or TRBV12-4 and TRBJ2-7; no clear D gene. The CDR3 extends over 12 amino acids. Trimming left V 3 bases short and J 4 bases short, with 7 bases between. The CDR3 reads CASSFLEYEQYF. The DNA of the CDR3 is TGTGCCAGCAGTTTTCTAGAGTACGAGCAGTACTTC.

The chain couples TRBV6-5 to TRBJ1-4, with D unresolved. Trimming stripped 5 bases from V and 0 bases from J, with 7 bases between. CDR1 MNHEY and CDR2 SVGAGI come from the germline V gene. This CDR3 contains 14 residues. As DNA, the CDR3 is TGTGCCAGCAGTGTAGTACCAACTAATGAAAAACTGTTTTTT. Translated, it gives CASSVVPTNEKLFF.

The chain carries TRBV3-1 and TRBJ1-6; TRBD1 matches at 8 bases. V lost 5 bases, J lost 7 bases, and 10 bases stayed unmatched. The CDR3 is 16 amino acids. The germline V gene encodes CDR1 LGHDT and CDR2 YNNKEL (reference sequence). CDR3 protein: CASSFRQGRRNSPLHF. Written as DNA, the CDR3 is TGTGCCAGCAGCTTTCGACAGGGGCGTCGAAATTCACCCCTCCACTTT.

This clonotype was picked up a small number of times. The gene calls are TRBV7-3 and TRBJ1-6; D call uncertain. CDR1 is SGHTA, CDR2 FQGTGA, per germline. The CDR3 totals 16 residues. V was trimmed by 2 bases and J by 9 bases, leaving 17 bases between them. The CDR3 region is CASSLSPAGPGSPLHF. In DNA, the CDR3 is TGTGCCAGCAGCTTATCTCCGGCCGGGCCAGGTTCACCCCTCCACTTT.

V is TRBV24-1 and J is TRBJ1-5; D not certain. The length of the CDR3 is 14 residues. The germline V and J ends were trimmed by 3 bases and 0 bases, with 5 bases remaining between them. Germline V gene data show CDR1 as KGHDR and CDR2 as SFDVKD. Written as DNA, the CDR3 is TGTGCCACCAGTGATCGAGATAGCAATCAGCCCCAGCATTTT. Protein product: CATSDRDSNQPQHF.

A few counts support this clonotype. This chain connects TRBV7-9 to TRBJ2-7; 7 nucleotides match TRBD1. J gave up 4 bases and V 5 bases, and 11 bases lay outside the gene matches. The CDR3 sequence is 15 residues long. CDR1 is SEHNR, CDR2 FQNEAQ, per germline (reference sequence). This chain's CDR3 is CASSAKARQGYEQYF. CDR3 DNA: TGTGCCAGCAGCGCGAAGGCTAGACAGGGATACGAGCAGTACTTC.

A single count supports this clonotype. The V call is TRBV7-9, the J call TRBJ2-5; TRBD2 aligns across 7 bases. The CDR3 covers 19 residues. Germline V gives CDR1 SEHNR, CDR2 FQNEAQ (reference sequence). V lost 4 bases to trimming and J lost 5 bases; unmatched junction nucleotides: 22. The CDR3 protein is CASSSSTPSGENTGETQYF. CDR3 sequence (DNA): TGTGCCAGCAGCTCCTCAACCCCTAGCGGAGAGAACACCGGGGAGACCCAGTACTTC.

This sequence joins TRBV29-1 and TRBJ2-7, with D tentatively TRBD2 (6 bases). Trimming cost V 4 bases and J 8 bases, with 15 bases left between them. The CDR3 runs 12 residues. CDR1 and CDR2 from the germline V gene are SQVTM and ANQGSEA. CDR3 DNA sequence: TGCAGCGTTGTATTCTTGGAGGGAAAGCAGTACTTC. Translating gives CSVVFLEGKQYF.

V is TRBV20-1 and J is TRBJ2-1; D is possibly TRBD2 (5 bases). Germline CDR1 reads DFQATT; CDR2 reads SNEGSKA (reference sequence). V lost 7 bases and J 3 bases, leaving 13 bases between the germline ends. CDR3 length: 13 amino acids. The CDR3 loop is CSGKRGNYNEQFF. The CDR3 coding sequence is TGCAGTGGTAAACGAGGGAACTACAATGAGCAGTTCTTC.

This clonotype was found a few times. The chain uses TRBV6-6 and TRBJ2-7; TRBD1 matches at 10 bases. The J segment lost 5 bases and the V segment lost 2 bases, leaving 12 bases of the junction unmatched. The CDR3 has 17 amino acids. CDR1 and CDR2 from the germline V gene are MNHNY and SVGAGI (reference sequence). The CDR3 is CASSYTTGQGKRDEQYF. The CDR3 DNA reads TGTGCCAGCAGTTACACGACGGGACAGGGGAAGAGGGACGAGCAGTACTTC.

This clonotype was seen only a few times. The chain joins TRBV5-1 to TRBJ2-2; 7 nucleotides agree with TRBD1. The germline V gene encodes CDR1 SGHRS and CDR2 YFSETQ. The CDR3 sequence is 17 residues long. V was pared by 4 bases and J by 0 bases, with 9 bases of the junction left unmatched. The CDR3 region is CASSGPRDSPNTGELFF. The CDR3 DNA follows: TGCGCCAGCAGCGGGCCTCGGGACAGCCCGAACACCGGGGAGCTGTTTTTT.

This clonotype was detected a few times. The chain recombines TRBV20-1 with TRBJ1-4; tentatively, D is TRBD1 (5 bases). The V end lost 3 bases, the J end lost 8 bases, and 22 bases lay between the germline ends. Per the germline V gene, CDR1 is DFQATT and CDR2 is SNEGSKA (reference sequence). This CDR3 spans 16 amino acids. CDR3 sequence reads: CSASRWPSPRGEKLFF. In DNA, the CDR3 is TGCAGTGCTAGTAGGTGGCCGTCTCCGCGGGGGGAAAAACTGTTTTTT.

The rearrangement uses TRBV9 and TRBJ1-2, with no clear D. Looked up from germline, CDR1 is SGDLS and CDR2 is YYNGEE. Trimming took 0 bases from V and 3 from J, leaving 18 bases between them. The CDR3 extends over 17 amino acids. This chain's CDR3 is CASSVGLTTSPYYGYTF. The CDR3 nucleotides read TGTGCCAGCAGCGTAGGTTTAACGACGTCCCCCTACTATGGCTACACCTTC.

This clonotype has a handful of counts. This chain links TRBV20-1 with TRBJ2-7; 7 bases agree with TRBD1. Germline-derived CDR1 and CDR2 are DFQATT and SNEGSKA (reference sequence). V gave up 3 bases and J gave up 4 bases; unmatched junction bases: 9. This CDR3 spans 14 amino acids. The CDR3 DNA is TGCAGTGCTAGGGACGACAGGGTTCTTTACGAGCAGTACTTC. Protein sequence: CSARDDRVLYEQYF.

Comment on this clonotype: The CDR3 ends on some other residue instead of the conserved phenylalanine or tryptophan, so this is likely a read error. The rearrangement uses TRBV7-3 and TRBJ1-6, with 7 bases fitting TRBD1. There are 15 residues in the CDR3. Germline trimming cut 5 bases from V and 9 bases from J; bases unmatched to any gene: 10. Per the germline V gene, CDR1 is SGHTA and CDR2 is FQGTGA. CDR3 residues: CASSQGGGQSSPLHY. DNA of the CDR3: TGTGCCAGCAGCCAGGGTGGGGGACAGAGTTCACCCCTCCACTAT.

The genes are TRBV28 and TRBJ1-1, with TRBD1 as a possible D gene (5 bases). The length of the CDR3 is 19 residues. V lost 3 bases to trimming and J lost 3 bases, with 26 bases between them. From germline, CDR1 is MDHEN and CDR2 SYDVKM. CDR3 bases: TGTGCCAGCAGTTTGTTAATGTCAGGGAAGCGGGCCCCGGACACTGAAGCTTTCTTT. Translation gives CASSLLMSGKRAPDTEAFF.

The rearrangement links TRBV21-1 to TRBJ2-7; whether TRBD2, the table's D call, matches the DNA was not checked. TRBV21-1 is assigned pseudogene status. The CDR3 is made up of 15 amino acids. CDR3 residues: CASSGGLAGCYEQYF. The CDR3 region has the DNA TGTGCCAGCAGCGGCGGACTAGCGGGATGCTACGAGCAGTACTTC.

This clonotype showed up just a few times. The chain couples TRBV4-1 to TRBJ2-3; maybe TRBD2 (5 bases). CDR1 MGHRA and CDR2 YSYEKL come from the germline V gene. Between the trimmed V and J ends, which lost 3 bases and 0 bases, there was a span of 16 bases. There are 17 residues in the CDR3. Written as DNA, the CDR3 is TGCGCCAGCAGCCACCCCCGACGGCGGGCAAGCACAGATACGCAGTATTTT. This gives the protein CASSHPRRRASTDTQYF.

The chain recombines TRBV6-6 with TRBJ1-2, with a tentative D call TRBD1 (6 bases). Trimming removed 6 bases from V and 2 bases from J, with 10 bases in between. Germline V gene data show CDR1 as MNHNY and CDR2 as SVGAGI (reference sequence). The CDR3 totals 13 residues. The CDR3 nucleotides are TGTGCCAGCAGGGTTACAGGGAACTATGGCTACACCTTC. Translating it yields CASRVTGNYGYTF.

The chain uses TRBV27 and TRBJ2-4; D unresolved. Gene TRBJ2-5 matches the end of the DNA better, so the J call may be wrong. The CDR3 is 12 residues long. The germline CDR1 and CDR2 sequences are MNHEY and SMNVEV (reference sequence). The CDR3 sequence: CASSSPWGTQYF. The CDR3 coding sequence is TGTGCCAGCAGTTCTCCATGGGGGACCCAGTACTTC.

The chain links TRBV6-6 to TRBJ1-1, with a possible D match to TRBD1 (5 bases). The CDR3 extends over 15 amino acids. Germline V CDR1 and CDR2: MNHNY, SVGAGI (reference sequence). The V end lost 2 bases, the J end lost 2 bases, and 12 bases lay between the germline ends. The CDR3 protein is CASSYGGRVNTEAFF. CDR3 sequence (DNA): TGTGCCAGCAGTTACGGCGGCAGGGTCAACACTGAAGCTTTCTTT.

This chain connects TRBV29-1 to TRBJ2-4; maybe TRBD1 (6 bases). Germline loops: CDR1 SQVTM, CDR2 ANQGSEA. The CDR3 is 13 residues long. The V gene lost 4 bases and the J gene lost 6 bases, with 13 bases spanning the gap. CDR3 sequence reads: CSVGSGVGNIQYF. CDR3 DNA: TGCAGCGTTGGGTCAGGGGTGGGAAACATTCAGTACTTC.

The chain couples TRBV7-3 to TRBJ2-1; 8 nucleotides match TRBD2. CDR1 SGHTA and CDR2 FQGTGA come from the germline V gene. The length of the CDR3 is 14 residues. J lost 8 bases, V lost 5 bases, and 8 bases had no gene match. Written as DNA, the CDR3 is TGTGCCAGCAGCCCGGGGGGGGGTGGGTATGAGCAGTTCTTC. It codes for CASSPGGGGYEQFF. Full variable domain (outside the CDR3, taken from reference TRBV7-3 and TRBJ2-1): GAGVSQTPSNKVTEKGKYVELRCDPISGHTALYWYRQSLGQGPEFLIYFQGTGAADDSGLPNDRFFAVRPEGSVSTLKIQRTERGDSAVYLCASSPGGGGYEQFFGPGTRLTVL.